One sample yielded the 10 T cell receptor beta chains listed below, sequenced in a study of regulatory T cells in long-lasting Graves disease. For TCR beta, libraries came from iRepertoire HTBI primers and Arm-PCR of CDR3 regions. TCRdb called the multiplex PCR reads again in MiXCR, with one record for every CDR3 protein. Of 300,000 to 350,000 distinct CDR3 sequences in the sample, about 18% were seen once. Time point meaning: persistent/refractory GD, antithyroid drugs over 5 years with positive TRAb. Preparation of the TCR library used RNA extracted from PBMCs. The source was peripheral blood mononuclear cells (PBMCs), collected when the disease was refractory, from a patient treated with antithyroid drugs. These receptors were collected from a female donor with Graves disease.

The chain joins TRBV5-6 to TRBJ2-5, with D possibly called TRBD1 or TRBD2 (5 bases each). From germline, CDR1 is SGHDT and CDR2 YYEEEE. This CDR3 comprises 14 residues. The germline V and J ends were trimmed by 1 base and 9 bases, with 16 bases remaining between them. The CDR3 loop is CASSLKQDFGAQYF. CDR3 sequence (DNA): TGTGCCAGCAGCTTGAAACAGGACTTTGGGGCCCAGTACTTC.

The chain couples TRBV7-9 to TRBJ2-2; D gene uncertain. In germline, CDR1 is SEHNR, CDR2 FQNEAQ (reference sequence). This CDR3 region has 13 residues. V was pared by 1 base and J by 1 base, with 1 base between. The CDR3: CASSLENTGELFF. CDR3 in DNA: TGTGCCAGCAGCTTAGAGAACACCGGGGAGCTGTTTTTT.

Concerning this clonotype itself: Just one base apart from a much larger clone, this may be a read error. The CDR3: CAGSSSGTGYLNTEAFF. In nucleotides, the CDR3 is TGTGCCGGCAGTTCATCCGGGACAGGGTATTTGAACACTGAAGCTTTCTTT. This chain connects TRBV27 to TRBJ1-1, with TRBD1 matching over 9 bases. There are 17 residues in the CDR3. Germline values: CDR1 MNHEY, CDR2 SMNVEV (reference sequence).

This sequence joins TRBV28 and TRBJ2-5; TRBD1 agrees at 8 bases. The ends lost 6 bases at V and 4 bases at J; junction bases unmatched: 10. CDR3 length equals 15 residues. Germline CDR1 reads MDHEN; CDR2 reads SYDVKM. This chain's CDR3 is CASSPLLDRGETQYF. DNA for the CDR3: TGTGCCAGCAGCCCACTGCTCGACAGGGGAGAGACCCAGTACTTC.

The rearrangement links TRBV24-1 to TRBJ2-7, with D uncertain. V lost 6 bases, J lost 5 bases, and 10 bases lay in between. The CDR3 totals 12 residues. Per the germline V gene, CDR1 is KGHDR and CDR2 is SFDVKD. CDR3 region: CATSKWVNEQYF. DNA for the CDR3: TGTGCCACCAGTAAATGGGTCAACGAGCAGTACTTC.

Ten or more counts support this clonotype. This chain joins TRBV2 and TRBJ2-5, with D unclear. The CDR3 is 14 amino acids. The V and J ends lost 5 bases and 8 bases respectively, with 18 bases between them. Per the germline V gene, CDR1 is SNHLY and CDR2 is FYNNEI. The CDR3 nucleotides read TGTGCCAGCAGTCTGTACGACCTCAATCGCACCCAGTACTTC. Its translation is CASSLYDLNRTQYF.

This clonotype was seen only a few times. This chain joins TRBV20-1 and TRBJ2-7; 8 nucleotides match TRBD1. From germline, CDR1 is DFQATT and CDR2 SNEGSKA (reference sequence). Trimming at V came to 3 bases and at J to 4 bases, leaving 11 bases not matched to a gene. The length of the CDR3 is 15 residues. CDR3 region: CSASPGTGQSYEQYF. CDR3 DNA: TGCAGTGCTAGCCCCGGGACAGGACAATCTTACGAGCAGTACTTC.

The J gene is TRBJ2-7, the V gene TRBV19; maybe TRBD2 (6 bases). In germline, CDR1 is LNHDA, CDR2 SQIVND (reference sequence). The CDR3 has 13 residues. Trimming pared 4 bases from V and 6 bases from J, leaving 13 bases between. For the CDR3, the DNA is TGTGCCAGTAGTAAGGTGGGGGACTTCGAGCAGTACTTC. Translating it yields CASSKVGDFEQYF.

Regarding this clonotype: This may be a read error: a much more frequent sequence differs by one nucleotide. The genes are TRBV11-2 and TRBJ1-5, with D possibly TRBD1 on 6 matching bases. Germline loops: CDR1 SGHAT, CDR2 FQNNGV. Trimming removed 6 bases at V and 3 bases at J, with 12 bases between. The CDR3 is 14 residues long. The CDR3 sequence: CASSFQGNNQPQHF. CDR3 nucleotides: TGTGCCAGCAGTTTTCAGGGGAACAATCAGCCCCAGCATTTT.

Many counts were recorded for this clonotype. Here the CDR3 reads CASSWRGDNTEAFF. In DNA form, the CDR3 reads TGTGCCAGCAGCTGGCGGGGTGATAACACTGAAGCTTTCTTT. The chain uses TRBV11-3 and TRBJ1-1; D not resolved. The CDR3 has 14 residues. CDR1 is SGHNT, CDR2 YENEEA, per germline. Deletions cut 4 bases from V and 2 bases from J, with 11 bases between.